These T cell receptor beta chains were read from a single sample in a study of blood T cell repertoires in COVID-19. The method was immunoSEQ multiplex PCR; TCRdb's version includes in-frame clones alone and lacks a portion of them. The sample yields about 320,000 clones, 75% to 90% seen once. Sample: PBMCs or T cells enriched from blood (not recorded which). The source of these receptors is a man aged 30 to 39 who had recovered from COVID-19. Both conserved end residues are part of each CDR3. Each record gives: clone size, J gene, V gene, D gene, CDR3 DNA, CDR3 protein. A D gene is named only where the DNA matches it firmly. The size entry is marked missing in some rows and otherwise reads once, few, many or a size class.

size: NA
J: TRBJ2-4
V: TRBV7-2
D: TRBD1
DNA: TGTGCCAGCAGCCAACCGGGACAGGGGGGGCAAAACATTCAGTACTTC
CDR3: CASSQPGQGGQNIQYF

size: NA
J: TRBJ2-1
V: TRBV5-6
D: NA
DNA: TGTGCCAGCAGCTTGGGCCTAGAGGGAAGAAACAATGAGCAGTTCTTC
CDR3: CASSLGLEGRNNEQFF

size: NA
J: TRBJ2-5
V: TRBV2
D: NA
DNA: TGTGCCAGCAGTCTACGGGAATCGGAGACCCAGTACTTC
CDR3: CASSLRESETQYF

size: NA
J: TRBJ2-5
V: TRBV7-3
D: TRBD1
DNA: TGTGCCAGCAGCCCGGGGACAGGGGCGTGGGAGACCCAGTACTTC
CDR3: CASSPGTGAWETQYF

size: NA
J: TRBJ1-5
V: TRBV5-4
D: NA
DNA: TGTGCCAGCAGCTTGGACCTCAGGACAGTGGAGCCCCAGCATTTT
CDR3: CASSLDLRTVEPQHF

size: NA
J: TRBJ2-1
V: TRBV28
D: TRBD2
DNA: TGTGCCAGCAGTTTATGGTCCCTACGGGGAGGGGTCTACAATGAGCAGTTCTTC
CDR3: CASSLWSLRGGVYNEQFF

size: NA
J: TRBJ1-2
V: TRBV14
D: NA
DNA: TGTGCCAGCAGCCGATCCGGGACAAACTATGGCTACACCTTC
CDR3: CASSRSGTNYGYTF

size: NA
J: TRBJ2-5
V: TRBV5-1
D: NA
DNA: TGCGCCAGCAGCTTGGAGGGGCGGGGATGGGGGACCCAGTACTTC
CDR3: CASSLEGRGWGTQYF

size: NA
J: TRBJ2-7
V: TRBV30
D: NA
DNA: TGTGCCTGGACCCCAGACTCCTACGAGCAGTACTTC
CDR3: CAWTPDSYEQYF

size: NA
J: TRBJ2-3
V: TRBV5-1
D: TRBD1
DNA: TGCGCCAGCAGCTTAGGGACAGGCACAGATACGCAGTATTTT
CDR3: CASSLGTGTDTQYF

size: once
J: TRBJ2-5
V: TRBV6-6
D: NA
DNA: TGTGCCAGCAGTTACTCCCTGACAGGCCAAGAGACCCAGTACTTC
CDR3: CASSYSLTGQETQYF